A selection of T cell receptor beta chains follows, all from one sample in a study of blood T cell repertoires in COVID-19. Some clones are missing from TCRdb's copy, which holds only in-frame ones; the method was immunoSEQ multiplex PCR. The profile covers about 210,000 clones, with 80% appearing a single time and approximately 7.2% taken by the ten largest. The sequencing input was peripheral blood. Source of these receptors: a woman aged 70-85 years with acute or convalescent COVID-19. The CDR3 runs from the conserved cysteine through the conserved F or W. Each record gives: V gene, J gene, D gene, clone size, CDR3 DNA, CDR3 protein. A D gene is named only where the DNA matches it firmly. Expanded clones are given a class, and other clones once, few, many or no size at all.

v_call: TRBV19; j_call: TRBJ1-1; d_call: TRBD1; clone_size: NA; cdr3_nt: TGTGCCAGTAGTATAATGGCAGGGGGCCGGGTTGCTTTCTTT; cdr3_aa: CASSIMAGGRVAFF
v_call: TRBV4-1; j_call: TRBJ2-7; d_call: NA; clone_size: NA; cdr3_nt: TGCGCCAGCAGCCAGTACCGAGGCCCTTACGAGCAGTACTTC; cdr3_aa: CASSQYRGPYEQYF
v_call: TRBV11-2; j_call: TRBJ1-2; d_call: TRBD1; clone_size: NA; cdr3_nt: TGTGCCAGCAGCTCAGGAATCAGGGGGAACTATGGCTACACCTTC; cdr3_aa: CASSSGIRGNYGYTF
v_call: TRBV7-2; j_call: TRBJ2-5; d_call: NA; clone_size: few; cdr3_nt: TGTGCCAGCAGCTCGAACCCCGGACTACAAGAGACCCAGTACTTC; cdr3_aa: CASSSNPGLQETQYF
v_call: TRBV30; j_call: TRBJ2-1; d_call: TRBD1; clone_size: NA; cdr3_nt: TGTGCCTGGACCCGTGCGACAGGGGGAATCGATGAGCAGTTCTTC; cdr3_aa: CAWTRATGGIDEQFF
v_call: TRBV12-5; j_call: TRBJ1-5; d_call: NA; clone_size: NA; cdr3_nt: TGTGCTAGTGGTTCCCCGACAGGAATCCATCAGCCCCAGCATTTT; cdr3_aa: CASGSPTGIHQPQHF
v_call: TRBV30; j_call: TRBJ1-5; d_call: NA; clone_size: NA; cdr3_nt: TGTGCCTTAGGGGTGGGCAATCAGCCCCAGCATTTT; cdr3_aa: CALGVGNQPQHF
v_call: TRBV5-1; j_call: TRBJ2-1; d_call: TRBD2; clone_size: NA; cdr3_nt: TGCGCCAGCAGCTCCGGGACTACCTACAATGAGCAGTTCTTC; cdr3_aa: CASSSGTTYNEQFF
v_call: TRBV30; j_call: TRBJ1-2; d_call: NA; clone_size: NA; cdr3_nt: TGTGCCTGGACCCCCCGGGGGTTTGGGGGCTACACCTTC; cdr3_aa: CAWTPRGFGGYTF
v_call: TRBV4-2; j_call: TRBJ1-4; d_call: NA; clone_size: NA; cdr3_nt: TGTGCCAGCAGCCAAGTGACCCTGAGACAGGCACCAACTAATGAAAAACTGTTTTTT; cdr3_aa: CASSQVTLRQAPTNEKLFF
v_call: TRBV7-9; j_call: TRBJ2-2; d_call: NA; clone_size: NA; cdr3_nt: TGTGCCAGCAGCCCCCATACAGACACCGGGGAGCTGTTTTTT; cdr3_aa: CASSPHTDTGELFF
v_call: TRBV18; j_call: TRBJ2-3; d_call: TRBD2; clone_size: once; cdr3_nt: TGTGCCAGCTCCCGCGATACTAGCGGGGGGGCCGATACGCAGTATTTT; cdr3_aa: CASSRDTSGGADTQYF
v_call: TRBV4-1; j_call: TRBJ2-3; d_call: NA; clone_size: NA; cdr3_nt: TGCGCCAGCAGCCGCCAGTCGGGGAGCGGGAGCACAGATACGCAGTATTTT; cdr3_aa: CASSRQSGSGSTDTQYF
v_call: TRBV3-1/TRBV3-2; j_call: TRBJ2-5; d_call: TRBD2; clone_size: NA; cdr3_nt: TGTGCCAGCAGCCAGATTGGGACTAGCGGGGCGGCGACCCAGTACTTC; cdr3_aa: CASSQIGTSGAATQYF
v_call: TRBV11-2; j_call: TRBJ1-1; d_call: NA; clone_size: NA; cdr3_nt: TGTGCCAGCACCAAGAACACTGAAGCTTTCTTT; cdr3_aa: CASTKNTEAFF
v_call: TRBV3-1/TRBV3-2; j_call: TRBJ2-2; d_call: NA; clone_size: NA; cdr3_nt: TGTGCCAGCAGCCATCTGTCCACAGGCTACACCGGGGAGCTGTTTTTT; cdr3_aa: CASSHLSTGYTGELFF
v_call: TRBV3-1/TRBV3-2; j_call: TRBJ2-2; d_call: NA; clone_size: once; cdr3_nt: TGTGCCAGCAGCCAAGATCATGGACAGTCCGGGGAGCTGTTTTTT; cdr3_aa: CASSQDHGQSGELFF
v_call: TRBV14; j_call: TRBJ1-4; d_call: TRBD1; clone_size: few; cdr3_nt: TGTGCCAGCAGCCAAGAATATTCGGGACAGATTAATGAAAAACTGTTTTTT; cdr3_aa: CASSQEYSGQINEKLFF
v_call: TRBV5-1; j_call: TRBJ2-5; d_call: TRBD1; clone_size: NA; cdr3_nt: TGCGCCAGCAGCCGAGGGGGCTTCTCAGAGACCCAGTACTTC; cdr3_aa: CASSRGGFSETQYF
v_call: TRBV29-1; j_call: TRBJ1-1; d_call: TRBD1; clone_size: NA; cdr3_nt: TGCAGCGTGGGAGGAACAGGGGGCACTGAAGCTTTCTTT; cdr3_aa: CSVGGTGGTEAFF
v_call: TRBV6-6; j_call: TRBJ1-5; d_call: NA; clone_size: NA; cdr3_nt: TGTGCCAGCAGTCCAATTCGACAGGTCTCGAGCAATCAGCCCCAGCATTTT; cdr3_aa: CASSPIRQVSSNQPQHF
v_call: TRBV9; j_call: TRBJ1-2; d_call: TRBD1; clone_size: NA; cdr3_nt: TGTGCCAGCAGCGTAGATTGGGGGACAGGCTTCTATGGCTACACCTTC; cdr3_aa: CASSVDWGTGFYGYTF
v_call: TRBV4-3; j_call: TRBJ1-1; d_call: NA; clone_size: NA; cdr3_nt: TGCGCCAGCAGCCAAGATCCGGCGGTGAACACTGAAGCTTTCTTT; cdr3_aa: CASSQDPAVNTEAFF
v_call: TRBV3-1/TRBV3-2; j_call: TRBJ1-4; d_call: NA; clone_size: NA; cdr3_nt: TGTGCCAGCAGCCAAACGGTTTTCGAAAAACTGTTTTTT; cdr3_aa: CASSQTVFEKLFF
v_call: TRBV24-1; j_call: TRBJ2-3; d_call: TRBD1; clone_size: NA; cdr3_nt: TGTGCCACCAGTGAACCTCGGACAGGGGGGGGAGATACGCAGTATTTT; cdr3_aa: CATSEPRTGGGDTQYF
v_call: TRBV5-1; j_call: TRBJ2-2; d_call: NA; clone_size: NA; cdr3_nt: TGCGCCAGCAGCTTGCTTGGCCTAGCGAACACCGGGGAGCTGTTTTTT; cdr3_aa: CASSLLGLANTGELFF
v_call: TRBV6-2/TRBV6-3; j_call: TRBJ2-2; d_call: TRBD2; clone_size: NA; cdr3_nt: TGTGCCAGCAGCCGGACTAGCGGGGGTGCCGGGGAGCTGTTTTTT; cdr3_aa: CASSRTSGGAGELFF
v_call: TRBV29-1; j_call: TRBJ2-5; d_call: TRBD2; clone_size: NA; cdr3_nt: TGCAGCGTGGGAACTAGCGGGGGGATAGGGGGAGAGACCCAGTACTTC; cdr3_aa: CSVGTSGGIGGETQYF
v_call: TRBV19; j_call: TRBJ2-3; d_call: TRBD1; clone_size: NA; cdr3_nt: TGTGCCAGTAGTACCCAGGGGGCGAGGTCCGATACGCAGTATTTT; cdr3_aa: CASSTQGARSDTQYF
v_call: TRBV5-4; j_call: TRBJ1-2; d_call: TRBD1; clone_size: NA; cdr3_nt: TGTGCCAGCAGCGGAGGGACAGGGGTGAACTATGGCTACACCTTC; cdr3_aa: CASSGGTGVNYGYTF
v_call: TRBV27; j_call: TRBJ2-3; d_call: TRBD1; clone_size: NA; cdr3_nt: TGTGCCAGCAGCGGTACCGGGACAGGGGAAAGCACGCAGTATTTT; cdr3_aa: CASSGTGTGESTQYF
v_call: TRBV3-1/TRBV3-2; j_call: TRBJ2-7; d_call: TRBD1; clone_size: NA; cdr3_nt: TGTGCCAGCAGCCAAGGAGACAGGGTCTTGACCTACGAGCAGTACTTC; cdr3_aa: CASSQGDRVLTYEQYF
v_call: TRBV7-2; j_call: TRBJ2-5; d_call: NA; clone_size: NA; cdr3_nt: TGTGCCAGCAGCTGGCGCGCAGGCCAAGAGACCCAGTACTTC; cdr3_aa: CASSWRAGQETQYF
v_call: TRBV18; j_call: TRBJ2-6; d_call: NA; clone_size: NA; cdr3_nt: TGTGCCAGCTCACCAGGGCAGGAGGTCTCTGGGGCCAACGTCCTGACTTTC; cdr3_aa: CASSPGQEVSGANVLTF
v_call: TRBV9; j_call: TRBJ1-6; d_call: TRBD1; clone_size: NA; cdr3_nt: TGTGCCAGCAGCGGGACAGGGGCCCGTAATTCACCCCTCCACTTT; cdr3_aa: CASSGTGARNSPLHF
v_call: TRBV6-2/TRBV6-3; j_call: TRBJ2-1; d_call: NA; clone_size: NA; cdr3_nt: TGTGCCAGCAGCCGAGCTTCCTACAATGAGCAGTTCTTC; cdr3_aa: CASSRASYNEQFF
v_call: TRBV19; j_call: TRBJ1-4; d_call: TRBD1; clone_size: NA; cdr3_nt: TGTGCCACCGAATCCAGGGGGCGAAGCAGGGAAAAACTGTTTTTT; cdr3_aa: CATESRGRSREKLFF
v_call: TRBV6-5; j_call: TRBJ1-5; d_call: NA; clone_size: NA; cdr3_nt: TGTGCCAGCCAGTCTGTGAATAGCAATCAGCCCCAGCATTTT; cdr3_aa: CASQSVNSNQPQHF
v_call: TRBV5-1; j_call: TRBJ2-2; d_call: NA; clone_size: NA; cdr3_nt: TGCGCCAGCAAGGAGTTGGAGGCCGGGGAGCTGTTTTTT; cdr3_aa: CASKELEAGELFF
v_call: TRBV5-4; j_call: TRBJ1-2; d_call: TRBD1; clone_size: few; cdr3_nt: TGTGCCAGCAGCCGAGGACAGGACGACTATGGCTACACCTTC; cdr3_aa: CASSRGQDDYGYTF
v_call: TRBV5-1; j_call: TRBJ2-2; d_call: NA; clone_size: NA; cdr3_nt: TGCGCCAGCAGCTCGGGTCCAGGGTGGGCCGGGGAGCTGTTTTTT; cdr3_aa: CASSSGPGWAGELFF
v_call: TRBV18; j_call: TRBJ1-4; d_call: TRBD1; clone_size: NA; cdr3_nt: TGTGCCAGCTCACTTTCGACAGGGGTAAATGAAAAACTGTTTTTT; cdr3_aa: CASSLSTGVNEKLFF
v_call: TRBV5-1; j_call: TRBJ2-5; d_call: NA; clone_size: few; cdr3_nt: TGCGCCAGCAGCTATAACCGGGGACAAGAGACCCAGTACTTC; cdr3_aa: CASSYNRGQETQYF
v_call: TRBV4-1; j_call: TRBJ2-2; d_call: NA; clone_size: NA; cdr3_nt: TGCGCCAGCAGCCAAGATTCGGGGGATAACACCGGGGAGCTGTTTTTT; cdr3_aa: CASSQDSGDNTGELFF
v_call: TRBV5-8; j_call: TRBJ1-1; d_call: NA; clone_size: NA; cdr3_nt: TGTGCCAGCAGCGTCGGACAGTGGGGGAACACTGAAGCTTTCTTT; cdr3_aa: CASSVGQWGNTEAFF
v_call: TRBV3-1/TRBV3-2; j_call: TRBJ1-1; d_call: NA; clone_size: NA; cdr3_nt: TGTGCCAGCAGCCAAGGTACGGCTGAAGCTTTCTTT; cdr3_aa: CASSQGTAEAFF
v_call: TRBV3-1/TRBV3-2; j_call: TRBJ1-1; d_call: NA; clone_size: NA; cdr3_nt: TGTGCCAGCAGCCAAGGAGGGAACACTGAAGCTTTCTTT; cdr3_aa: CASSQGGNTEAFF
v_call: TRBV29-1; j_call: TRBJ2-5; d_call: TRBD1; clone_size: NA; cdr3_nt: TGCAGCGTTGTAACAGGGGGGGAGACCCAGTACTTC; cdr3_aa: CSVVTGGETQYF
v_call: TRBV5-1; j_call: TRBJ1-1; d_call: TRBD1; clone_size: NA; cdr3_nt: TGCGCCAGCACCTCCGGGACAGGCACTGAAGCTTTCTTT; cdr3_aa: CASTSGTGTEAFF
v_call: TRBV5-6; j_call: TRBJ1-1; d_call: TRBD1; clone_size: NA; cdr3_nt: TGTGCCAGCAGTTGGACAGGAACTGAAGCTTTCTTT; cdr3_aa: CASSWTGTEAFF
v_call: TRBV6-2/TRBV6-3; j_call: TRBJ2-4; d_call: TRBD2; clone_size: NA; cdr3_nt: TGTGCCAGCAGTTACTCCCCCACCTTTAGCGGGGGGCACAAAAACATTCAGTACTTC; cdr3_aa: CASSYSPTFSGGHKNIQYF
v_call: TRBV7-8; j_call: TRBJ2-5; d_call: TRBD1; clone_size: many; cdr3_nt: TGTGCCAGCAGCTTACCGACAGGGGGCCAAGAGACCCAGTACTTC; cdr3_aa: CASSLPTGGQETQYF
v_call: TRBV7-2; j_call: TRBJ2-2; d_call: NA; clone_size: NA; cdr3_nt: TGTGCCAGCAGCTTAGTACAGGCCACCGGGGAGCTGTTTTTT; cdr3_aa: CASSLVQATGELFF
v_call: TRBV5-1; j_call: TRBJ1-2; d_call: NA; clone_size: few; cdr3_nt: TGCGCCAGCAGCTCCTCAGGGGACTATGGCTACACCTTC; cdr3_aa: CASSSSGDYGYTF
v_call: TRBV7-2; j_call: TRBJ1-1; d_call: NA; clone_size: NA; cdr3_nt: TGTGCCAGCAGCCCCCAGGGCATGAACACTGAAGCTTTCTTT; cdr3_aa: CASSPQGMNTEAFF